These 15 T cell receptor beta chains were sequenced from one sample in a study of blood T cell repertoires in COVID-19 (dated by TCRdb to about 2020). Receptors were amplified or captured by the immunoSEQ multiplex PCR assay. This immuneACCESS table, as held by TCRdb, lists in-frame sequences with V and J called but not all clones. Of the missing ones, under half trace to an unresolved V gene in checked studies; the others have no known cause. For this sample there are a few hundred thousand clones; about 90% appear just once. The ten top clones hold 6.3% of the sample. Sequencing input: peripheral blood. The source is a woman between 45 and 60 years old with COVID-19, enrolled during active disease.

The CDR3 is CAISQGWEGINEQFF. CDR3 nucleotide sequence: TGTGCCATCAGCCAGGGGTGGGAGGGGATAAATGAGCAGTTCTTC. The chain has TRBV10-3 and TRBJ2-1, with D perhaps matching TRBD2 (7 bases). Trimming shortened V by 6 bases and J by 7 bases, and 19 bases separated the two germline ends. CDR1 is ENHRY, CDR2 SYGVKD, per germline. This CDR3 is built from 15 residues.

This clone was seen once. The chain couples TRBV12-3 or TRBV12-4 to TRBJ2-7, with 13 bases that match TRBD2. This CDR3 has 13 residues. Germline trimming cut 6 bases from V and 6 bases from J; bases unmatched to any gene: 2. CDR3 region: CASRLAGGLEQYF. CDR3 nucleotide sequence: TGTGCCAGCAGACTAGCGGGAGGGCTCGAGCAGTACTTC.

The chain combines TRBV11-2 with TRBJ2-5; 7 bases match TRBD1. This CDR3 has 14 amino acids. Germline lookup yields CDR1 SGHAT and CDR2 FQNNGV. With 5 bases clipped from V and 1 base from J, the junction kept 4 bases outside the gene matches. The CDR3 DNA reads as TGTGCCAGCAGCCGAGACAGGGCCCAAGAGACCCAGTACTTC. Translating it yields CASSRDRAQETQYF.

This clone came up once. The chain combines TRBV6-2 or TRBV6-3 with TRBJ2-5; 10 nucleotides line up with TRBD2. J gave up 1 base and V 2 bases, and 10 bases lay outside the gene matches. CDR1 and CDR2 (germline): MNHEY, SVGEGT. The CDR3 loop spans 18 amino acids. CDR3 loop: CASSYILGTSVSQETQYF. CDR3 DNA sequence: TGTGCCAGCAGTTACATATTGGGGACTAGCGTATCCCAAGAGACCCAGTACTTC.

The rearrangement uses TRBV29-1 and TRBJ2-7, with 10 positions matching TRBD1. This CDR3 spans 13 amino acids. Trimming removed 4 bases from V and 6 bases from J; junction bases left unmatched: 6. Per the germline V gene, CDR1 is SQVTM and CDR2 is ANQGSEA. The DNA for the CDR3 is TGCAGCGTTGGAGGGACAGGGGTAACCGAGCAGTACTTC. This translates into CSVGGTGVTEQYF.

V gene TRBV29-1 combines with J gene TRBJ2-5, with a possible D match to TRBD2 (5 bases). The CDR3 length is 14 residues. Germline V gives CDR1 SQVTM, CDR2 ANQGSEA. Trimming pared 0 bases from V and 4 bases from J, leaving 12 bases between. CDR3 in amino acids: CSVEEGRGPETQYF. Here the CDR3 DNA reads TGCAGCGTTGAAGAAGGCCGGGGTCCAGAGACCCAGTACTTC.

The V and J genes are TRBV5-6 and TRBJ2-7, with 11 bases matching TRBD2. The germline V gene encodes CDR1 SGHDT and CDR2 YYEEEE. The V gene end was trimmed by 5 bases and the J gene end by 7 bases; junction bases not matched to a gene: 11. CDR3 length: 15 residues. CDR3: CASSYGLAGPQEQYF. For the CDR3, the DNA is TGTGCCAGCAGTTACGGACTAGCGGGCCCGCAGGAGCAGTACTTC. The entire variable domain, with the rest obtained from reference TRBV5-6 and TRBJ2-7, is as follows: DAGVTQSPTHLIKTRGQQVTLRCSPKSGHDTVSWYQQALGQGPQFIFQYYEEEERQRGNFPDRFSGHQFPNYSSELNVNALLLGDSALYLCASSYGLAGPQEQYFGPGTRLTVT.

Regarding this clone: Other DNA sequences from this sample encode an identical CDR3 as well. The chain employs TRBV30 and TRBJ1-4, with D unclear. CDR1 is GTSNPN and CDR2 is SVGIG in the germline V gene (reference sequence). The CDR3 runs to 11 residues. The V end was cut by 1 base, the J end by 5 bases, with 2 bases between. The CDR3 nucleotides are TGTGCCTGGAGTGCGAATGAAAAACTGTTTTTT. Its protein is CAWSANEKLFF.

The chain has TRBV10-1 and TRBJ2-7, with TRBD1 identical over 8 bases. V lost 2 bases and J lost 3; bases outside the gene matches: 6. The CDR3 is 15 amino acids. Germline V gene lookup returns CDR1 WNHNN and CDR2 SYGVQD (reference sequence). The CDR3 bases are TGCGCCAGCAGTGAGAACCGGACAGGGCTCTACGAGCAGTACTTC. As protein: CASSENRTGLYEQYF.

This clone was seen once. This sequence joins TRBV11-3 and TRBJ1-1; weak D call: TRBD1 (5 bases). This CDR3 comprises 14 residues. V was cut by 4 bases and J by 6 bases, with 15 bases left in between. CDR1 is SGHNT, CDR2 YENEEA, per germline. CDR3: CASSSGGIGAEAFF. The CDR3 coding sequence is TGTGCCAGCAGCTCGGGGGGGATTGGGGCTGAAGCTTTCTTT.

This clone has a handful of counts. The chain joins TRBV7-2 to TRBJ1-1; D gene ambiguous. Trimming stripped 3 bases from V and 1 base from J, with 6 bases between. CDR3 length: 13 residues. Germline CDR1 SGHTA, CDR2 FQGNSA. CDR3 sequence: CASSLAANTEAFF. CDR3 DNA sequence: TGTGCCAGCAGCTTGGCGGCGAACACTGAAGCTTTCTTT.

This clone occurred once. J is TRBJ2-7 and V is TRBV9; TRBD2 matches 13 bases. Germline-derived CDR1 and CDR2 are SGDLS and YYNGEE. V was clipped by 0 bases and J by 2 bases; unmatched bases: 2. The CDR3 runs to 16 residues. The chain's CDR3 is CASSVGGTSGTYEQYF. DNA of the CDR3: TGTGCCAGCAGCGTAGGAGGGACTAGCGGGACCTACGAGCAGTACTTC.

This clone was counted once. CDR3 protein: CASSLAPSGSLASYEQYF. CDR3 bases: TGTGCCAGCAGCTTAGCGCCTAGCGGGAGTCTGGCTTCATACGAGCAGTACTTC. V and J are TRBV7-3 and TRBJ2-7; 10 bases are shared with TRBD2. In germline, CDR1 is SGHTA, CDR2 FQGTGA. With 2 bases clipped from V and 4 bases from J, the junction kept 14 bases outside the gene matches. CDR3 size: 18 residues.

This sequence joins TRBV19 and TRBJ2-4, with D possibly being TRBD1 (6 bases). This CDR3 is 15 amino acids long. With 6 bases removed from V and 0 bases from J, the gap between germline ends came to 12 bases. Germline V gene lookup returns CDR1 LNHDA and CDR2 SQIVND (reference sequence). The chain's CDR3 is CASSSKQGAKNIQYF. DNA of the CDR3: TGTGCCAGTAGCTCAAAACAGGGAGCCAAAAACATTCAGTACTTC. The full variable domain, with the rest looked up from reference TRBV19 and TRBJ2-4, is DGGITQSPKYLFRKEGQNVTLSCEQNLNHDAMYWYRQDPGQGLRLIYYSQIVNDFQKGDIAEGYSVSREKKESFPLTVTSAQKNPTAFYLCASSSKQGAKNIQYFGAGTRLSVL.

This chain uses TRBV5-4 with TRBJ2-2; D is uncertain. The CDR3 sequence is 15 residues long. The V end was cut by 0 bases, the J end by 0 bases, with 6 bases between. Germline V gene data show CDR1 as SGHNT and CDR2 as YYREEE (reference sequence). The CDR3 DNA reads TGTGCCAGCAGCTTGGGTGTCACGAACACCGGGGAGCTGTTTTTT. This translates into CASSLGVTNTGELFF.